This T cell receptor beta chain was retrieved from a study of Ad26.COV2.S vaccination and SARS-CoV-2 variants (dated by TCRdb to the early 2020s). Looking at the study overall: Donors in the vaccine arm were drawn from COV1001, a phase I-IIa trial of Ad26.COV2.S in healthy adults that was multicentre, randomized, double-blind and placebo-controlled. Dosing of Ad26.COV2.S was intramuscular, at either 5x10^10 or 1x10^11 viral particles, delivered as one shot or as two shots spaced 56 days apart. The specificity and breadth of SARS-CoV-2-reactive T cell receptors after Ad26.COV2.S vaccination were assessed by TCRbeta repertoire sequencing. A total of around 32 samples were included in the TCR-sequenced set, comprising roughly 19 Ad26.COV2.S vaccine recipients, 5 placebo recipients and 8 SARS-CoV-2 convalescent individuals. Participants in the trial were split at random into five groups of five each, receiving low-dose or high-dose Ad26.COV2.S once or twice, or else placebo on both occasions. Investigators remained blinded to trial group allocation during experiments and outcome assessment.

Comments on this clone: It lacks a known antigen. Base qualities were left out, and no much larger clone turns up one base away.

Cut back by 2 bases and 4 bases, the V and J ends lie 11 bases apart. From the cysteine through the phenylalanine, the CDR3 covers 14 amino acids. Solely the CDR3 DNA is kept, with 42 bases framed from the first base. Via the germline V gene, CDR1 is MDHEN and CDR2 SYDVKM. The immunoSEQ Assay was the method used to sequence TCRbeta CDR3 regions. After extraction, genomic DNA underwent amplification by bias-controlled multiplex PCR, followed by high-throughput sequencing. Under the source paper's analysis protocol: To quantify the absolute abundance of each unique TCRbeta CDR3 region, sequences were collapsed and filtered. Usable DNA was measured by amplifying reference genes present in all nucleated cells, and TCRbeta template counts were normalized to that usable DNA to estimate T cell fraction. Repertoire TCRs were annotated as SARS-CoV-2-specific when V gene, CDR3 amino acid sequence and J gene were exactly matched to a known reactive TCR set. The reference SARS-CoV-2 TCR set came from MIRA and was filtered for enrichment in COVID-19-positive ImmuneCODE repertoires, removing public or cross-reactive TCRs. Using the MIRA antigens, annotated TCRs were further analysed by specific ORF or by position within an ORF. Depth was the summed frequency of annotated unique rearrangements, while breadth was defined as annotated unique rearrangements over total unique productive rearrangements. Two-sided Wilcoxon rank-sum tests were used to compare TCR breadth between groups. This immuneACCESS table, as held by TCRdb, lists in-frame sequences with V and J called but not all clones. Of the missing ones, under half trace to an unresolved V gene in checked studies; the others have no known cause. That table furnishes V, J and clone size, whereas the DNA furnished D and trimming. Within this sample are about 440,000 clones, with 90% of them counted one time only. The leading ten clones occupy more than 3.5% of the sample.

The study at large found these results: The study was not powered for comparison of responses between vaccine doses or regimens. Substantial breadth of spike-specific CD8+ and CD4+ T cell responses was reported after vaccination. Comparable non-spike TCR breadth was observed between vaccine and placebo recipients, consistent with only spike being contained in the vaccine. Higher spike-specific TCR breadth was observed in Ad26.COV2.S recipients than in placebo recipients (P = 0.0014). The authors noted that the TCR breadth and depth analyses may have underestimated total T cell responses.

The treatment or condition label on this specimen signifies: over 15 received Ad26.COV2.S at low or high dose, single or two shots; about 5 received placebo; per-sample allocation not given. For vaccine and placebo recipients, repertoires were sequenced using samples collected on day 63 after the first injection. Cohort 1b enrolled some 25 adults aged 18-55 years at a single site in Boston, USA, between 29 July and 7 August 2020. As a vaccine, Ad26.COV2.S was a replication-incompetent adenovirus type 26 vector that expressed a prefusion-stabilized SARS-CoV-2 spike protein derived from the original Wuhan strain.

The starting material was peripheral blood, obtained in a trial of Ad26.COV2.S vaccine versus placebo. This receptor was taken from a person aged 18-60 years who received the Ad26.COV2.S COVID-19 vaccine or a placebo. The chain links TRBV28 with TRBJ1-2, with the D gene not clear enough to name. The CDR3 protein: CASSLDEASYGYTF. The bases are TGTGCCAGCAGTTTAGATGAGGCGTCCTATGGCTACACCTTC.